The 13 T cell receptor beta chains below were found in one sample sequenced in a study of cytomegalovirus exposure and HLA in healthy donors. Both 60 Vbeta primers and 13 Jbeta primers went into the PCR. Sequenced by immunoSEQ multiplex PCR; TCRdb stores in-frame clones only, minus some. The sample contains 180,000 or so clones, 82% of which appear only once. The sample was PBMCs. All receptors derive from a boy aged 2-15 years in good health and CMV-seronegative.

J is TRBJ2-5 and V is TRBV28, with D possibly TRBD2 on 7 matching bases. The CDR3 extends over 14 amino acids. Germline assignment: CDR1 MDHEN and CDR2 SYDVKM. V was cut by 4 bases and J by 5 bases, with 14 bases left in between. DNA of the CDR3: TGTGCCAGCAGTTCACCTAGGGGGGGGGAGACCCAGTACTTC. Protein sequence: CASSSPRGGETQYF.

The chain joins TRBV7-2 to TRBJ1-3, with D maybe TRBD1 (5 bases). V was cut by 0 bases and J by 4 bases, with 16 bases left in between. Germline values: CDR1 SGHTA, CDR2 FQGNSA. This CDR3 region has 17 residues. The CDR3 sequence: CASSLAMMGGSGNTIYF. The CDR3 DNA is TGTGCCAGCAGCTTAGCAATGATGGGGGGGAGCGGAAACACCATATATTTT. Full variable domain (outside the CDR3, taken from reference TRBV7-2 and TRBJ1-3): GAGVSQSPSNKVTEKGKDVELRCDPISGHTALYWYRQSLGQGLEFLIYFQGNSAPDKSGLPSDRFSAERTGGSVSTLTIQRTQQEDSAVYLCASSLAMMGGSGNTIYFGEGSWLTVV.

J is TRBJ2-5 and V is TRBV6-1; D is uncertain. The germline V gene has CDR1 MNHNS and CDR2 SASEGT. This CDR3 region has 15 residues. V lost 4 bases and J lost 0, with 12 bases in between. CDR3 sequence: CASSAPGVYQETQYF. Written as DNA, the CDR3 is TGTGCCAGCAGTGCCCCCGGAGTGTACCAAGAGACCCAGTACTTC.

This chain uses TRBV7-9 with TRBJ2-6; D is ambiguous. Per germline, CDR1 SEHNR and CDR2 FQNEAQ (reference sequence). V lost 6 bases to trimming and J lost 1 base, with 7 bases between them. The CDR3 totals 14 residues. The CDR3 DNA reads TGTGCCAGCAGATCAGAATCTGGGGCCAACGTCCTGACTTTC. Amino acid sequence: CASRSESGANVLTF.

This CDR3 reads CASSDAVGSEQYF. The CDR3 region has the DNA TGTGCCAGCAGTGACGCGGTAGGGAGCGAGCAGTACTTC. The V and J genes are TRBV6-5 and TRBJ2-7, with D possibly TRBD2 on 5 matching bases. V lost 5 bases to trimming and J lost 6 bases, with 14 bases between them. This CDR3 is built from 13 residues. The germline V gene has CDR1 MNHEY and CDR2 SVGAGI.

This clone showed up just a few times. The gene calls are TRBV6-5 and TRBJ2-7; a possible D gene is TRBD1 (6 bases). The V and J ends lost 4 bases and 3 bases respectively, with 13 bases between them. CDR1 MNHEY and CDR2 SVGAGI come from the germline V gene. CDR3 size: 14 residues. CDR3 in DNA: TGTGCCAGCAGTTCTCCCGGGACAAACTACGAGCAGTACTTC. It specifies CASSSPGTNYEQYF.

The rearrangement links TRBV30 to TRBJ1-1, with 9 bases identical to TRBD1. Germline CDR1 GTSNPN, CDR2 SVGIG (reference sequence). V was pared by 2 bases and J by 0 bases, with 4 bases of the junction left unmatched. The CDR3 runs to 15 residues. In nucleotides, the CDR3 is TGTGCCTGGAGTTTCCGGGACAGGGTGAACACTGAAGCTTTCTTT. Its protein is CAWSFRDRVNTEAFF. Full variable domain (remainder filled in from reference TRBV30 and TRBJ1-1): SQTIHQWPATLVQPVGSPLSLECTVEGTSNPNLYWYRQAAGRGLQLLFYSVGIGQISSEVPQNLSASRPQDRQFILSSKKLLLSDSGFYLCAWSFRDRVNTEAFFGQGTRLTVV.

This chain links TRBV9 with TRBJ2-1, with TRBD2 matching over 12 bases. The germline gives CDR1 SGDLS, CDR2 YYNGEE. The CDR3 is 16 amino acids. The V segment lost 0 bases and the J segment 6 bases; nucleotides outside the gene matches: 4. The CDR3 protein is CASSVGPSGGVNEQFF. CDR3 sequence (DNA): TGTGCCAGCAGCGTAGGCCCTAGCGGGGGGGTCAATGAGCAGTTCTTC. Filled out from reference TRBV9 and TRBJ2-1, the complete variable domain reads DSGVTQTPKHLITATGQRVTLRCSPRSGDLSVYWYQQSLDQGLQFLIQYYNGEERAKGNILERFSAQQFPDLHSELNLSSLELGDSALYFCASSVGPSGGVNEQFFGPGTRLTVL.

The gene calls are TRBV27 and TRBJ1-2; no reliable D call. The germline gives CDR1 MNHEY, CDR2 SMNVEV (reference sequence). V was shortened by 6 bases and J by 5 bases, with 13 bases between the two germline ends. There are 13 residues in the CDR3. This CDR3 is CASSASTGYGYTF. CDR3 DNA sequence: TGTGCCAGCAGCGCGTCTACGGGATATGGCTACACCTTC.

The DNA for the CDR3 is TGTGCCACCAGCAGACTCAGGGAGAACACTGAAGCTTTCTTT. It encodes CATSRLRENTEAFF. The chain has TRBV15 and TRBJ1-1; D possibly corresponds to TRBD1 (5 bases). V was cut by 2 bases and J by 1 base, with 8 bases left in between. Germline V gene lookup returns CDR1 LNHNV and CDR2 YYDKDF (reference sequence). CDR3 length: 14 residues.

The CDR3 nucleotides read TGTGCCAGCTCACCTAAAGGAGACACCGGGGAGCTGTTTTTT. This codes for CASSPKGDTGELFF. This chain uses TRBV18 with TRBJ2-2; D call uncertain. V was cut by 3 bases and J by 3 bases, with 8 bases left in between. CDR1 and CDR2 from the germline V gene are KGHSH and LQKENI. The CDR3 spans 14 residues.

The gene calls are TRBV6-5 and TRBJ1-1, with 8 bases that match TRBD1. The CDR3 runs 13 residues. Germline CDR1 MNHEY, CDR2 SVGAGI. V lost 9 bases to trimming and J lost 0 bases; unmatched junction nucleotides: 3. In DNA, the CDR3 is TGTGCCAGTCGGACAGGGCTGAACACTGAAGCTTTCTTT. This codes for CASRTGLNTEAFF.

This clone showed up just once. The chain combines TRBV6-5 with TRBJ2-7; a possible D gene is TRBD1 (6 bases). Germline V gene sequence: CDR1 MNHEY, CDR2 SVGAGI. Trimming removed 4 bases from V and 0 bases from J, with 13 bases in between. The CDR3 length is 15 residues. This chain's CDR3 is CASSSQGRSSYEQYF. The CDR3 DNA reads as TGTGCCAGCAGTTCACAGGGACGGAGCTCCTACGAGCAGTACTTC.